The 2 T cell receptor beta chains below all came from one sample that was sequenced in a study of blood T cell repertoires in COVID-19. Some clones are missing from TCRdb's copy, which holds only in-frame ones; the method was immunoSEQ multiplex PCR. The table lists 150,000 to 200,000 clones, 70% to 90% of them singletons. Sample: peripheral blood. These receptors were collected from a woman in her sixties or seventies with COVID-19, enrolled during active disease.

The J gene is TRBJ2-1, the V gene TRBV28, with 11 positions matching TRBD1. There are 15 residues in the CDR3. Per germline, CDR1 MDHEN and CDR2 SYDVKM. The J segment lost 4 bases and the V segment lost 4 bases, leaving 3 bases of the junction unmatched. The CDR3 sequence is CASSSRDRGYNEQFF. The CDR3 DNA reads as TGTGCCAGCAGTTCGAGGGACAGGGGGTACAATGAGCAGTTCTTC.

DNA for the CDR3: TGTGCCATCAGTGTTCCCGGGACAGCTCACAATGAGCAGTTCTTC. It specifies CAISVPGTAHNEQFF. J is TRBJ2-1 and V is TRBV10-3, with 7 bases aligning to TRBD1. CDR1 and CDR2 (germline): ENHRY, SYGVKD. V gave up 4 bases and J gave up 5 bases; unmatched junction bases: 8. This CDR3 is built from 15 residues.